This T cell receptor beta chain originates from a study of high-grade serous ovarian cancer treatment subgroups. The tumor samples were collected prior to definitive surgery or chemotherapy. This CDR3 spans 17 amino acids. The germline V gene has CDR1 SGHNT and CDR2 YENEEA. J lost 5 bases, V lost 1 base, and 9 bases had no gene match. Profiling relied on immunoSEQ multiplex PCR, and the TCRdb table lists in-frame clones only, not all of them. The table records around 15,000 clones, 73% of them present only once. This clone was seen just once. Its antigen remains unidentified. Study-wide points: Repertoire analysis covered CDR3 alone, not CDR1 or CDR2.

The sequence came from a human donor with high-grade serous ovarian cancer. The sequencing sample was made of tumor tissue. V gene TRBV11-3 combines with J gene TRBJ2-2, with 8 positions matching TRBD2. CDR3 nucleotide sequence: TGTGCCAGCAGCTTAGGTCAAACTAGCGGAGTTACCGGGGAGCTGTTTTTT. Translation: CASSLGQTSGVTGELFF. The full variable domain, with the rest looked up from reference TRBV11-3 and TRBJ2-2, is EAGVVQSPRYKIIEKKQPVAFWCNPISGHNTLYWYLQNLGQGPELLIRYENEEAVDDSQLPKDRFSAERLKGVDSTLKIQPAELGDSAVYLCASSLGQTSGVTGELFFGEGSRLTVL.